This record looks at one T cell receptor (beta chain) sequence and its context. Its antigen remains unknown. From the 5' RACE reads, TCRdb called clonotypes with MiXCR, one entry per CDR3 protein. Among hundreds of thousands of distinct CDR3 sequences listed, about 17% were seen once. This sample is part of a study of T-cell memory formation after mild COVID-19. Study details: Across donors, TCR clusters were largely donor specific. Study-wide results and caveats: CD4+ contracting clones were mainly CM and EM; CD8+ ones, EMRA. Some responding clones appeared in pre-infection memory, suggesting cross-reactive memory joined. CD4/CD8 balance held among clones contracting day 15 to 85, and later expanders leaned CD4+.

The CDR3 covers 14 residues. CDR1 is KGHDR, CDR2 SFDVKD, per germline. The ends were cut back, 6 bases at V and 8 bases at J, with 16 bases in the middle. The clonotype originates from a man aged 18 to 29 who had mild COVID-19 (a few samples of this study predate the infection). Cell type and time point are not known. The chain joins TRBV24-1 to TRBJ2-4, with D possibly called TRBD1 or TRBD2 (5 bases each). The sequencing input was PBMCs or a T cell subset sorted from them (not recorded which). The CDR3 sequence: CATSPGPISDIQYF. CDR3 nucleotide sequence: TGTGCCACCAGTCCGGGACCGATTTCGGACATTCAGTACTTC.